The 10 T cell receptor beta chains below were found in one sample sequenced in a study of vaccination effects on CD4 cells after COVID-19. These TCRs are of unknown antigen specificity. Profiled with immunoSEQ multiplex PCR; TCRdb holds only in-frame clones, not every one. The repertoire holds about 41,000 clones, with approximately 70% as singletons. Ahead of sequencing, the ViraFEST assay grew antigen-specific CD4+ T cells using viral peptide pools. Cultured cells yielded isolated CD4+ T cells after roughly 11 days. Recipients of the vaccine had no prior SARS-CoV-2 infection and negative nucleocapsid antibodies. The material sequenced was CD4+ T cells from PBMCs cultured with HCoV-OC43 spike peptides, taken before COVID-19 vaccination. As to subset: HCoV-OC43 spike overlapping peptide pool stimulation. These receptors all stem from a human donor who received a COVID-19 vaccine.

The chain combines TRBV4-1 with TRBJ2-1, with TRBD1 matching over 12 bases. Germline lookup yields CDR1 MGHRA and CDR2 YSYEKL. Losses at the gene ends were 0 bases for V and 7 bases for J; bases not matched to a gene: 4. CDR3 size: 16 residues. This CDR3 reads CASSQDPGQGANEQFF. In DNA, the CDR3 is TGCGCCAGCAGCCAAGATCCGGGACAGGGGGCTAATGAGCAGTTCTTC.

V and J are TRBV3-1 (or the pseudogene TRBV3-2) and TRBJ1-6, with D possibly matching TRBD1 (5 bases). CDR3 length equals 13 residues. CDR1 is LGHDT, CDR2 YNNKEL, per germline (reference sequence). The V end lost 1 base, the J end lost 9 bases, and 7 bases lay between the germline ends. The CDR3 DNA reads as TGTGCCAGCAGCCAAGGGCAGGGTTCACCCCTCCACTTT. Amino acids: CASSQGQGSPLHF.

The V gene is TRBV18, the J gene TRBJ2-3; 7 nucleotides align to TRBD2. Trimming took 0 bases from V and 2 from J; bases not matched to a gene: 8. CDR1 is KGHSH and CDR2 is LQKENI in the germline V gene. The CDR3 is made up of 17 amino acids. CDR3 in DNA: TGTGCCAGCTCACCACCGGTTTCGAGCGGGAACACAGATACGCAGTATTTT. Its translation: CASSPPVSSGNTDTQYF.

The rearrangement links TRBV5-1 to TRBJ2-5, with D maybe TRBD1 (5 bases). Trimming removed 4 bases at V and 5 bases at J, with 18 bases between. CDR1 and CDR2 from the germline V gene are SGHRS and YFSETQ. This CDR3 is 15 amino acids long. The CDR3 region has the DNA TGCGCCAGCAGCGCCGAAACCTCTAGGGGCGAGACCCAGTACTTC. It encodes CASSAETSRGETQYF.

The chain combines TRBV7-2 with TRBJ2-7, with a possible D match to TRBD2 (5 bases). The germline V gene has CDR1 SGHTA and CDR2 FQGNSA. The length of the CDR3 is 13 residues. The V and J ends lost 1 base and 4 bases respectively, with 8 bases between them. The CDR3 DNA reads as TGTGCCAGCAGCTTAGGGACTGAGTACGAGCAGTACTTC. Its translation is CASSLGTEYEQYF.

The chain has TRBV7-2 and TRBJ1-3; 7 bases map to TRBD1. The J segment lost 9 bases and the V segment lost 5 bases, leaving 4 bases of the junction unmatched. CDR1 and CDR2 from the germline V gene are SGHTA and FQGNSA. The CDR3 has 12 amino acids. Here the CDR3 reads CASSQGGGTIYF. CDR3 bases: TGTGCCAGCAGCCAGGGGGGAGGCACCATATATTTT.

V and J are TRBV18 and TRBJ2-3, with 10 bases aligning to TRBD2. Germline V gene sequence: CDR1 KGHSH, CDR2 LQKENI. The trim removed 3 bases at V and 4 bases at J, leaving 7 bases unmatched. This CDR3 comprises 16 residues. This CDR3 reads CASSPLAGESADTQYF. CDR3 sequence (DNA): TGTGCCAGCTCACCGCTAGCGGGAGAGAGCGCAGATACGCAGTATTTT.

The chain links TRBV4-2 to TRBJ1-5; unclear D gene. The CDR3 has 15 residues. V was trimmed by 0 bases and J by 0 bases, leaving 6 bases between them. Germline loops: CDR1 LGHNA, CDR2 YNFKEQ. In DNA form, the CDR3 reads TGTGCCAGCAGCCAAGACGGGGATAGCAATCAGCCCCAGCATTTT. Translated, it gives CASSQDGDSNQPQHF.

V usage is TRBV11-2 and J usage is TRBJ2-5, with TRBD2 identical over 8 bases. The germline V gene has CDR1 SGHAT and CDR2 FQNNGV. J lost 5 bases, V lost 1 base, and 9 bases had no gene match. The CDR3 loop spans 16 amino acids. CDR3 residues: CASSLVVAGGGETQYF. CDR3 in DNA: TGTGCCAGCAGCTTAGTGGTGGCGGGAGGCGGTGAGACCCAGTACTTC. Supplemented by reference TRBV11-2 and TRBJ2-5, the full variable domain reads EAGVAQSPRYKIIEKRQSVAFWCNPISGHATLYWYQQILGQGPKLLIQFQNNGVVDDSQLPKDRFSAERLKGVDSTLKIQPAKLEDSAVYLCASSLVVAGGGETQYFGPGTRLLVL.

V is TRBV9 and J is TRBJ2-2, with a weak D call TRBD2 (6 bases). V was pared by 0 bases and J by 5 bases, with 20 bases between. Per the germline V gene, CDR1 is SGDLS and CDR2 is YYNGEE. This CDR3 region has 18 residues. The CDR3 nucleotides read TGTGCCAGCAGCGTAGATCCGGGGGACCCCTCATGGACCGGGGAGCTGTTTTTT. As protein: CASSVDPGDPSWTGELFF.